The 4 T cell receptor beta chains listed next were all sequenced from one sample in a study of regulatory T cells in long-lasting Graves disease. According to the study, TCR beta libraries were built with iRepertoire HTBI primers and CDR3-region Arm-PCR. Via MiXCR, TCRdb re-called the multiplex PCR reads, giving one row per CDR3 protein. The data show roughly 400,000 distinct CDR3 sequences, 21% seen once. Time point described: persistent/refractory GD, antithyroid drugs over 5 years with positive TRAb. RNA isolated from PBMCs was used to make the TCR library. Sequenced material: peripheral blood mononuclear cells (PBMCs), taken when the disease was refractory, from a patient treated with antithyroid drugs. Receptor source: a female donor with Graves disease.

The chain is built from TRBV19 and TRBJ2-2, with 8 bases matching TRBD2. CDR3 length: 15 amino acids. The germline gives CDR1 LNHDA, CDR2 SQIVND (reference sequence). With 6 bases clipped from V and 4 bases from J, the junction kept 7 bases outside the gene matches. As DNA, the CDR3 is TGTGCCAGTAGCGGGGGGGCGCGGGGCACCGGGGAGCTGTTTTTT. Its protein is CASSGGARGTGELFF. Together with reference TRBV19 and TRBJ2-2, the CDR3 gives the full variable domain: DGGITQSPKYLFRKEGQNVTLSCEQNLNHDAMYWYRQDPGQGLRLIYYSQIVNDFQKGDIAEGYSVSREKKESFPLTVTSAQKNPTAFYLCASSGGARGTGELFFGEGSRLTVL.

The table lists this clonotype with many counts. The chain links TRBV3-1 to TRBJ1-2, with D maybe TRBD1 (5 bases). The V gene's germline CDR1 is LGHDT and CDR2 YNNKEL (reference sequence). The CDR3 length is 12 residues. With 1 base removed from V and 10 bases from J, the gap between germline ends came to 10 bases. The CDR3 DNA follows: TGTGCCAGCAGCCAAGTAGGCAGGGACTACACCTTC. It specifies CASSQVGRDYTF. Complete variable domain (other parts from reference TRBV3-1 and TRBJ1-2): DTAVSQTPKYLVTQMGNDKSIKCEQNLGHDTMYWYKQDSKKFLKIMFSYNNKELIINETVPNRFSPKSPDKAHLNLHINSLELGDSAVYFCASSQVGRDYTFGSGTRLTVV.

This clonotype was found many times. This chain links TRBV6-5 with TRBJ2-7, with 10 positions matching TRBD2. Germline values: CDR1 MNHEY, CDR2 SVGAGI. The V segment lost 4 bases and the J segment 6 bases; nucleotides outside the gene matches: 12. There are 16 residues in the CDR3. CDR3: CASSFRGGVAGGEQYF. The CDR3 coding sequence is TGTGCCAGCAGTTTCCGAGGGGGGGTAGCGGGAGGCGAGCAGTACTTC.

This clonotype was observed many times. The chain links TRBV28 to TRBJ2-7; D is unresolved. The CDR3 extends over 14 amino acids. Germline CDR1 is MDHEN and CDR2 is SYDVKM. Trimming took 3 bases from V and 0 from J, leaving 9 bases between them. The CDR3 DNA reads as TGTGCCAGCAGTTTTTTCACCGCCTCCTACGAGCAGTACTTC. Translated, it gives CASSFFTASYEQYF. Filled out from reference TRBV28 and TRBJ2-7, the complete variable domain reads DVKVTQSSRYLVKRTGEKVFLECVQDMDHENMFWYRQDPGLGLRLIYFSYDVKMKEKGDIPEGYSVSREKKERFSLILESASTNQTSMYLCASSFFTASYEQYFGPGTRLTVT.